This TCR beta chain was identified in a study of OX40 agonist ivuxolimab in advanced cancers. For the study at large: Ivuxolimab, which patients received intravenously every 2 weeks, was dosed at 0.01 to 10 mg/kg. Cohort: around 86% men, mean age around 61, aged about 23 to 79. Study-wide results and caveats: Blood T cells, both CD4+ and CD8+, expanded clonally by week 6 at 0.1 to 3.0 mg/kg.

Using immunoSEQ multiplex PCR, the repertoire was profiled, and TCRdb retains in-frame clones only, with some absent. The sample shows about 61,000 clones, roughly 84% of them seen only once. Of note for this clone: Its target is not known.

This CDR3 contains 13 residues. Looked up from germline, CDR1 is SGHRS and CDR2 is YFSETQ. The V and J ends lost 4 bases and 3 bases, in that order; junction bases with no gene match: 3. The sequence came from an adult with an advanced solid tumor such as melanoma, head and neck, liver or kidney cancer. The chain employs TRBV5-1 and TRBJ2-5, with 7 bases aligning to TRBD2. The sample was CD4+ or CD8+ T cells sorted from blood, taken in a trial of the OX40 agonist ivuxolimab. DNA for the CDR3: TGCGCCAGCAGCCGGGGGGAAGAAGAGACCCAGTACTTC. The encoded protein is CASSRGEEETQYF.